These T cell receptor beta chains were read from a single sample in a study of shared clonotypes between healthy human individuals. Using immunoSEQ multiplex PCR, the repertoire was profiled, and TCRdb retains in-frame clones only, with some absent. Here the sample spans some 1,900,000 clones, over 85% being singletons. The material sequenced was naive CD8+ T cells sorted from blood. All receptors come from a man aged 18-30 years in good health. Each CDR3 is given with its conserved first and last residue. D genes are given only for firm matches. Expanded clones are given a class, and other clones once, few, many or no size at all.

abundance: .; j_gene: TRBJ2-5; d_gene: TRBD1; v_gene: TRBV7-6; CDR3aa: CASSLMVDRVETQYF; CDR3nt: TGTGCCAGCAGCTTAATGGTTGACAGGGTGGAGACCCAGTACTTC
abundance: few; j_gene: TRBJ1-1; d_gene: .; v_gene: TRBV30; CDR3aa: CAWSFDVLLLNTEAFF; CDR3nt: TGTGCCTGGAGTTTCGACGTGTTACTCTTAAACACTGAAGCTTTCTTT
abundance: .; j_gene: TRBJ2-2; d_gene: TRBD2; v_gene: TRBV4-1; CDR3aa: CASSGTSLGGELFF; CDR3nt: TGCGCCAGCAGCGGGACTAGCCTGGGCGGGGAGCTGTTTTTT
abundance: .; j_gene: TRBJ2-3; d_gene: .; v_gene: TRBV11-2; CDR3aa: CASSLADTDTQYF; CDR3nt: TGTGCCAGCAGCTTAGCCGATACAGATACGCAGTATTTT
abundance: .; j_gene: TRBJ2-7; d_gene: .; v_gene: TRBV4-1; CDR3aa: CASSQSAGRDEQYF; CDR3nt: TGCGCCAGCAGCCAATCGGCAGGGCGTGACGAGCAGTACTTC
abundance: .; j_gene: TRBJ2-7; d_gene: TRBD2; v_gene: TRBV5-4; CDR3aa: CASSGGTSDEQYF; CDR3nt: TGTGCCAGCAGCGGGGGGACTAGCGACGAGCAGTACTTC
abundance: .; j_gene: TRBJ2-5; d_gene: TRBD1; v_gene: TRBV5-4; CDR3aa: CASSFSGGKTQYF; CDR3nt: TGTGCCAGCAGCTTTTCAGGGGGAAAGACCCAGTACTTC
abundance: few; j_gene: TRBJ1-2; d_gene: .; v_gene: TRBV4-3; CDR3aa: CASSGSTRAARRKTYGYTF; CDR3nt: TGCGCCAGCAGCGGATCGACGAGAGCAGCGCGTCGAAAGACCTATGGCTACACCTTC
abundance: .; j_gene: TRBJ2-5; d_gene: .; v_gene: TRBV5-1; CDR3aa: CASSLGGHPQETQYF; CDR3nt: TGCGCCAGCAGCTTAGGGGGTCACCCGCAAGAGACCCAGTACTTC
abundance: .; j_gene: TRBJ2-1; d_gene: TRBD2; v_gene: TRBV29-1; CDR3aa: CSVEGYLAGGSFNEQFF; CDR3nt: TGCAGCGTTGAAGGATACTTAGCGGGGGGTAGTTTTAATGAGCAGTTCTTC
abundance: .; j_gene: TRBJ1-1; d_gene: .; v_gene: TRBV15; CDR3aa: CATRSGTVNTEAFF; CDR3nt: TGTGCCACCAGATCCGGGACCGTCAACACTGAAGCTTTCTTT
abundance: .; j_gene: TRBJ2-4; d_gene: .; v_gene: TRBV6-1; CDR3aa: CASTDRRAKNIQYF; CDR3nt: TGTGCCAGCACCGACAGGAGGGCCAAAAACATTCAGTACTTC
abundance: .; j_gene: TRBJ2-7; d_gene: .; v_gene: TRBV27; CDR3aa: CASSFNGGPSYEQYF; CDR3nt: TGTGCCAGCAGTTTCAACGGGGGACCTTCCTACGAGCAGTACTTC
abundance: .; j_gene: TRBJ2-7; d_gene: TRBD2; v_gene: TRBV28; CDR3aa: CASSLGGTATYEQYF; CDR3nt: TGTGCCAGCAGTTTGGGGGGGACCGCGACCTACGAGCAGTACTTC
abundance: .; j_gene: TRBJ2-7; d_gene: .; v_gene: TRBV4-3; CDR3aa: CASSQTTATQYEQYF; CDR3nt: TGCGCCAGCAGCCAGACGACAGCAACCCAATACGAGCAGTACTTC
abundance: once; j_gene: TRBJ2-5; d_gene: .; v_gene: TRBV7-9; CDR3aa: CASSPKPGQQQETQYF; CDR3nt: TGTGCCAGCAGCCCCAAGCCCGGACAGCAACAAGAGACCCAGTACTTC
abundance: .; j_gene: TRBJ2-7; d_gene: .; v_gene: TRBV10-3; CDR3aa: CAISDPLSSYEQYF; CDR3nt: TGTGCCATCAGTGATCCCCTAAGCTCCTACGAGCAGTACTTC
abundance: .; j_gene: TRBJ2-1; d_gene: .; v_gene: TRBV18; CDR3aa: CASSPQDLNEQFF; CDR3nt: TGTGCCAGCTCACCTCAAGATCTCAATGAGCAGTTCTTC
abundance: .; j_gene: TRBJ2-2; d_gene: .; v_gene: TRBV6-4; CDR3aa: CASSDRIAGELFF; CDR3nt: TGTGCCAGCAGTGACAGAATAGCCGGGGAGCTGTTTTTT
abundance: .; j_gene: TRBJ2-3; d_gene: .; v_gene: TRBV14; CDR3aa: CASSQERPTDTQYF; CDR3nt: TGTGCCAGCAGCCAAGAGCGGCCTACAGATACGCAGTATTTT
abundance: .; j_gene: TRBJ2-7; d_gene: .; v_gene: TRBV5-6; CDR3aa: CASSLDYEQYF; CDR3nt: TGTGCCAGCAGCTTGGATTACGAGCAGTACTTC
abundance: .; j_gene: TRBJ2-3; d_gene: .; v_gene: TRBV4-3; CDR3aa: CASSQDKGEGDTQYF; CDR3nt: TGCGCCAGCAGCCAAGATAAGGGGGAGGGAGATACGCAGTATTTT
abundance: once; j_gene: TRBJ1-2; d_gene: TRBD1; v_gene: TRBV12-5; CDR3aa: CASGHGQGALYGYTF; CDR3nt: TGTGCTAGTGGCCACGGACAGGGGGCTCTCTATGGCTACACCTTC
abundance: .; j_gene: TRBJ2-5; d_gene: .; v_gene: TRBV10-3; CDR3aa: CAISESQEQETQYF; CDR3nt: TGTGCCATCAGTGAGTCACAGGAACAAGAGACCCAGTACTTC
abundance: .; j_gene: TRBJ2-4; d_gene: TRBD2; v_gene: TRBV9; CDR3aa: CASSPGGGGKNIQYF; CDR3nt: TGTGCCAGCAGCCCGGGAGGGGGGGGCAAAAACATTCAGTACTTC
abundance: once; j_gene: TRBJ1-2; d_gene: TRBD1; v_gene: TRBV5-8; CDR3aa: CASSYLLGQGSHGYTF; CDR3nt: TGTGCCAGCAGCTATCTTTTGGGACAGGGGAGCCATGGCTACACCTTC
abundance: .; j_gene: TRBJ2-2; d_gene: .; v_gene: TRBV6-1; CDR3aa: CASDSTTGELFF; CDR3nt: TGTGCCAGCGATTCCACGACCGGGGAGCTGTTTTTT
abundance: .; j_gene: TRBJ2-3; d_gene: .; v_gene: TRBV10-3; CDR3aa: CAISESTGAQTSTDTQYF; CDR3nt: TGTGCCATCAGTGAGTCGACGGGGGCTCAGACTAGTACAGATACGCAGTATTTT
abundance: .; j_gene: TRBJ2-7; d_gene: TRBD2; v_gene: TRBV9; CDR3aa: CASTRWDYSYEQYF; CDR3nt: TGTGCCAGCACTCGTTGGGACTACTCCTACGAGCAGTACTTC
abundance: .; j_gene: TRBJ2-5; d_gene: .; v_gene: TRBV11-3; CDR3aa: CASSLDQEETQYF; CDR3nt: TGTGCCAGCAGCTTAGATCAGGAAGAGACCCAGTACTTC
abundance: .; j_gene: TRBJ2-7; d_gene: .; v_gene: TRBV27; CDR3aa: CASSLGRGSYEQYF; CDR3nt: TGTGCCAGCAGTTTGGGAAGGGGTAGCTACGAGCAGTACTTC
abundance: .; j_gene: TRBJ2-3; d_gene: .; v_gene: TRBV2; CDR3aa: CASSEYTDTQYF; CDR3nt: TGTGCCAGCAGTGAATATACAGATACGCAGTATTTT
abundance: .; j_gene: TRBJ2-1; d_gene: TRBD2; v_gene: TRBV27; CDR3aa: CASSLLGGAVYNEQFF; CDR3nt: TGTGCCAGCAGTTTACTCGGGGGGGCGGTTTACAATGAGCAGTTCTTC
abundance: .; j_gene: TRBJ1-2; d_gene: .; v_gene: TRBV5-1; CDR3aa: CASSLGGGDGYTF; CDR3nt: TGCGCCAGCAGCTTGGGCGGCGGGGATGGCTACACCTTC
abundance: .; j_gene: TRBJ1-1; d_gene: .; v_gene: TRBV4-1; CDR3aa: CASSQQGSTEAFF; CDR3nt: TGCGCCAGCAGCCAACAGGGTTCTACTGAAGCTTTCTTT
abundance: .; j_gene: TRBJ1-4; d_gene: .; v_gene: TRBV5-6; CDR3aa: CASSTARHNEKLFF; CDR3nt: TGTGCCAGCAGCACGGCACGTCATAATGAAAAACTGTTTTTT
abundance: .; j_gene: TRBJ2-3; d_gene: TRBD2; v_gene: TRBV28; CDR3aa: CASSLGTSMVTDTQYF; CDR3nt: TGTGCCAGCAGTTTAGGGACTAGCATGGTCACAGATACGCAGTATTTT
abundance: .; j_gene: TRBJ2-1; d_gene: .; v_gene: TRBV2; CDR3aa: CASSPAPYNEQFF; CDR3nt: TGTGCCAGCAGTCCCGCTCCGTACAATGAGCAGTTCTTC
abundance: .; j_gene: TRBJ2-3; d_gene: TRBD2; v_gene: TRBV4-1; CDR3aa: CASSPLGSGGWGTQYF; CDR3nt: TGCGCCAGCAGCCCTCTAGGGAGCGGGGGGTGGGGTACGCAGTATTTT
abundance: .; j_gene: TRBJ2-7; d_gene: .; v_gene: TRBV6-6; CDR3aa: CASSYAGQSYEQYF; CDR3nt: TGTGCCAGCAGTTACGCCGGACAGTCCTACGAGCAGTACTTC